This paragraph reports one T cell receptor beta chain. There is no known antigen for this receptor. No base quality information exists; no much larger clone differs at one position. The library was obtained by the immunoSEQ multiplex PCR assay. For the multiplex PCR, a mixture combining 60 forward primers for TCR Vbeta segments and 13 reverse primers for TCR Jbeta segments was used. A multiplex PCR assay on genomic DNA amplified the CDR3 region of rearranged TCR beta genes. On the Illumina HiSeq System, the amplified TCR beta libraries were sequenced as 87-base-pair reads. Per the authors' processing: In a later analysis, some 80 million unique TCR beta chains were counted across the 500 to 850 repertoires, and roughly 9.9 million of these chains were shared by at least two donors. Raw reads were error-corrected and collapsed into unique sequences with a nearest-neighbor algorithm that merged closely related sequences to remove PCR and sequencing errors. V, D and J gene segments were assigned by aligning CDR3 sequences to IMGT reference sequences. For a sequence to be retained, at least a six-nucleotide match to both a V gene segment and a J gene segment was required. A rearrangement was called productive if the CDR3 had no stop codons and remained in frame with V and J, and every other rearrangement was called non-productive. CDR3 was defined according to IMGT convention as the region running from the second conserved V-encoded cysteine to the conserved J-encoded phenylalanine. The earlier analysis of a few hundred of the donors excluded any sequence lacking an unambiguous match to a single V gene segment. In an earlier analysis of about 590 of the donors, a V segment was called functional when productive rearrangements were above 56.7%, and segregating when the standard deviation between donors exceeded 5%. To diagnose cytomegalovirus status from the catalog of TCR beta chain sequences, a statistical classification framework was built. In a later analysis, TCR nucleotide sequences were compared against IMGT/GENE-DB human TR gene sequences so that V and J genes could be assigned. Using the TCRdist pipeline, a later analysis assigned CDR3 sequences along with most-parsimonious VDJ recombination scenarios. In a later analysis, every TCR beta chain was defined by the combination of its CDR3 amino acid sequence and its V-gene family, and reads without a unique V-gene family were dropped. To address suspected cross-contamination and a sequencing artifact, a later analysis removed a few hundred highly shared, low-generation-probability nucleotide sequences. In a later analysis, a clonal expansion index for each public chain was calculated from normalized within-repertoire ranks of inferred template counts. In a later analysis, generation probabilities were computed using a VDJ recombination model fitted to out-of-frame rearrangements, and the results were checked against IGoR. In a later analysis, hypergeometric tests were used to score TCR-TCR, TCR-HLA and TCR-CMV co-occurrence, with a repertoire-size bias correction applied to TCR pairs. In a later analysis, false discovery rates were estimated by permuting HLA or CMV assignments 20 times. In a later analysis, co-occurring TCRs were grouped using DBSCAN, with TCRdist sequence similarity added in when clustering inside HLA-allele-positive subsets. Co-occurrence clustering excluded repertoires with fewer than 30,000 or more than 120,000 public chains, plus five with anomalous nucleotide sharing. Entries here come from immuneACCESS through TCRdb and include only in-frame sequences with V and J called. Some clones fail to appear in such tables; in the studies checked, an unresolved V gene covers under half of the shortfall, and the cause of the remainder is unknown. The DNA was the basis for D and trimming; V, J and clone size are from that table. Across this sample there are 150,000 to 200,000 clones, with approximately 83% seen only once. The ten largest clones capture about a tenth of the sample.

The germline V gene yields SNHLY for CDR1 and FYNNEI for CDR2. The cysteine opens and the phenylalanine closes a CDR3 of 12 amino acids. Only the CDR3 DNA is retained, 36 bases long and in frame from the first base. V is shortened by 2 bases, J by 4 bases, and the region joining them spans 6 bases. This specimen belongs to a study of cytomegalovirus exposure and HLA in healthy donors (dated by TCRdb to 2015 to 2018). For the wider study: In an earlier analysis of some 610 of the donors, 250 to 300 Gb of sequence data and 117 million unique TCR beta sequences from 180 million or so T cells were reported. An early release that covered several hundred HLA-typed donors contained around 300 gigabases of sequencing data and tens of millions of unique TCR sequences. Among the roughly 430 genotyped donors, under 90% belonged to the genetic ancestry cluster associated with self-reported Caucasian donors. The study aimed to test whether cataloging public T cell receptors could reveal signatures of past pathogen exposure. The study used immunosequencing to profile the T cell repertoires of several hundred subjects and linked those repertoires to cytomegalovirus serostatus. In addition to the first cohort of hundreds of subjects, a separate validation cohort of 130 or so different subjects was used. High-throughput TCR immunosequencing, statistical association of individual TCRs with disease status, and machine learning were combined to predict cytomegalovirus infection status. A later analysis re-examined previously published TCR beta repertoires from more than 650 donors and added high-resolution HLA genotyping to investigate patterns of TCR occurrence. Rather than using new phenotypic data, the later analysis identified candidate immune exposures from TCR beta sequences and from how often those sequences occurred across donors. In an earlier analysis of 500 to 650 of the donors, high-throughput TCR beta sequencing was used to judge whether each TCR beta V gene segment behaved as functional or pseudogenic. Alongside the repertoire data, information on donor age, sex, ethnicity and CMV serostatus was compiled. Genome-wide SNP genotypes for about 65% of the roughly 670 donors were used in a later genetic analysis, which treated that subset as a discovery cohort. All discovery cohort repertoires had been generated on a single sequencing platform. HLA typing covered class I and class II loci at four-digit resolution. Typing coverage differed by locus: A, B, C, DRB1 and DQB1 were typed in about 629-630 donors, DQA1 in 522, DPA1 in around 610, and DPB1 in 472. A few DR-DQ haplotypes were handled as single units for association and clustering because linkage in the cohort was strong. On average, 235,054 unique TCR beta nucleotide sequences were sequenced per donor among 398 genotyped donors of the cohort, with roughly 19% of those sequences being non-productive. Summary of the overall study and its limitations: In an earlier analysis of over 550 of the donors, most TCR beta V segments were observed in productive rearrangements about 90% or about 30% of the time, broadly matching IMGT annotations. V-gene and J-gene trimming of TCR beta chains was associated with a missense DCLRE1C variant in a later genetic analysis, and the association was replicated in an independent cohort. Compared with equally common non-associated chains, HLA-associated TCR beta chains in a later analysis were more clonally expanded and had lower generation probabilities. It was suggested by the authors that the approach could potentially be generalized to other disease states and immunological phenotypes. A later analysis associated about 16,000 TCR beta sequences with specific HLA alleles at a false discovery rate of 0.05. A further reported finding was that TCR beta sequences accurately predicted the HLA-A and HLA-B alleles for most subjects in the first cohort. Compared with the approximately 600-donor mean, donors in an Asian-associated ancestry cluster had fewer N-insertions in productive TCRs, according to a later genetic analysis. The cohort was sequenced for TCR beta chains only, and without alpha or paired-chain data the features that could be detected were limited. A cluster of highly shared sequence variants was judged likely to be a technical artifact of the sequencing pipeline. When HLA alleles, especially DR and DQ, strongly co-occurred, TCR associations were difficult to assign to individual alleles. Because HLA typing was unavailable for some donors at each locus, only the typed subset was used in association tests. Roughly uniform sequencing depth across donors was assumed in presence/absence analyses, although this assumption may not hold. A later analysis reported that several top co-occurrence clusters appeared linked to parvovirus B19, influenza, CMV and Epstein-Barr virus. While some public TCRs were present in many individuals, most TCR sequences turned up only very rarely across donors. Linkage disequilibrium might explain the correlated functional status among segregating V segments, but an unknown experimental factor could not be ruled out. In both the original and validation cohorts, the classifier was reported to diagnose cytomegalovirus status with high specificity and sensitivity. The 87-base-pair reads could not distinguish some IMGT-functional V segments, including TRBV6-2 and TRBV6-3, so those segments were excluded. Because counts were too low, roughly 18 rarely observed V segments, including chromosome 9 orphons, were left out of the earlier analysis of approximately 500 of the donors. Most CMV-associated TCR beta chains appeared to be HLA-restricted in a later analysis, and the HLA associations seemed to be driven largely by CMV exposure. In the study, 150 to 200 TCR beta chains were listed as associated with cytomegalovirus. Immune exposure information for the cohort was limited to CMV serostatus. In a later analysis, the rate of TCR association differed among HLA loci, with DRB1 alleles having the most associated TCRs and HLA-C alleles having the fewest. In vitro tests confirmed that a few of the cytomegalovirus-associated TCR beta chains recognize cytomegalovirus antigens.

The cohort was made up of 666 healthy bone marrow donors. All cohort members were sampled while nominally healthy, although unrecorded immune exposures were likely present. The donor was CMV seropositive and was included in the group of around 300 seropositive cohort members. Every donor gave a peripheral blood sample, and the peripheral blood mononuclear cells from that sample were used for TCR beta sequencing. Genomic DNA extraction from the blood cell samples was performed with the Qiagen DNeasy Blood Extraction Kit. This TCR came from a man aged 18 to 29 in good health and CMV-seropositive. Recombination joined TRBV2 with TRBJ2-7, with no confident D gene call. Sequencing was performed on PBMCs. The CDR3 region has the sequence CASSESRYEQYF. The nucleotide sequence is TGTGCCAGCAGTGAATCCCGGTACGAGCAGTACTTC.